There are many counts of the clone carrying this T cell receptor beta chain. Its specificity is not known. The data are from a study of T cells in Graves' hyperthyroidism and ophthalmopathy. The study, taken as a whole, reports: Clonotypes that were expanded in thyroid above 0.001 mostly appeared in blood too. Stable hyperthyroidism was separated from ophthalmopathy by a model based on 13 V-J features.

Amplified regions were TCR beta CDR3 sequences from RNA transcripts. The TCR CDR3 first-round RT-PCR relied on the HTBI primer set. TCRdb independently ran MiXCR on the multiplex PCR reads; one entry per CDR3 protein. The repertoire holds about 640,000 distinct CDR3 sequences, with 14% as singletons. At least 3 on the Clinical Activity Score was recorded for ophthalmopathy patients, who also had NOSPECS grade at least 4 and duration under 3 months. Diagnosis relied on clinical symptoms, serum thyroxine and TRAb, thyroid ultrasound and orbital computed tomography. Sequences were obtained from blood. The TCR comes from a woman aged 50 to 60 with Graves' ophthalmopathy.

Here the CDR3 reads CASSWNSRGALNTEAFF. In nucleotides, the CDR3 is TGTGCCAGCAGCTGGAACAGCAGGGGGGCCTTGAACACTGAAGCTTTCTTT. This rearrangement joins TRBV5-6 to TRBJ1-1; 7 nucleotides match TRBD1. V shed 3 bases, J shed 0 bases, and the junction held 11 bases outside the gene matches. This CDR3 has 17 residues. Germline loops: CDR1 SGHDT, CDR2 YYEEEE.